What follows is one TCR beta chain and its context. These data originate in a study of blood T cell repertoires in COVID-19. Overall study: Whether acute or convalescent, the COVID-19 samples came from the United States, Italy and Spain. T cells, B-cell-depleted T cells, or PBMCs provided the cDNA or gDNA that served as material.

The germline gives CDR1 SQVTM, CDR2 ANQGSEA. The CDR3 sequence is 12 residues long. With 4 bases removed from V and 10 bases from J, the gap between germline ends came to 14 bases. Original analysis: Reference gene primer amplification in the assay estimated nucleated cell counts. TCRdb keeps only in-frame clones here, not all; method: immunoSEQ multiplex PCR. V and J calls and clone size are those listed in that table; D and trimming were worked out from the DNA. The sample records roughly 130,000 clones, about 80% being singletons. Sequences were obtained from peripheral blood. This sequence originates from a woman aged 60 to 75 with acute or convalescent COVID-19. The gene calls are TRBV29-1 and TRBJ2-1; unclear D gene. CDR3 region: CSVGVTPREQFF. The CDR3 DNA follows: TGCAGCGTTGGGGTGACTCCCAGAGAGCAGTTCTTC.